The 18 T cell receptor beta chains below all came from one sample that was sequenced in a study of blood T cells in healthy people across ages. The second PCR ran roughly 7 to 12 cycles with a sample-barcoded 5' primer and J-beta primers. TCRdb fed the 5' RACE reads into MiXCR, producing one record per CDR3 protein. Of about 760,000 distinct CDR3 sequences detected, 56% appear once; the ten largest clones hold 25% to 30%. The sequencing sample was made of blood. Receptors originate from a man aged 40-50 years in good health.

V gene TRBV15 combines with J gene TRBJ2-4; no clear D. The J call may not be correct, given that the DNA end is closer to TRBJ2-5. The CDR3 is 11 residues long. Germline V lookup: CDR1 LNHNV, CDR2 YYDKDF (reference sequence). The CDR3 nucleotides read TGTGCCACCAGCAGCTGGGAGACCCAGTACTTC. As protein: CATSSWETQYF.

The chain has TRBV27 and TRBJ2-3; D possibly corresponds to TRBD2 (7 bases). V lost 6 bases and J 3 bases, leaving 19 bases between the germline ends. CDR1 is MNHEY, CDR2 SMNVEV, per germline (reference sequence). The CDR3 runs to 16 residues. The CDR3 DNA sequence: TGTGCCAGCAGGCTCGGACTAGGGGGTCTGACAGATACGCAGTATTTT. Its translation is CASRLGLGGLTDTQYF.

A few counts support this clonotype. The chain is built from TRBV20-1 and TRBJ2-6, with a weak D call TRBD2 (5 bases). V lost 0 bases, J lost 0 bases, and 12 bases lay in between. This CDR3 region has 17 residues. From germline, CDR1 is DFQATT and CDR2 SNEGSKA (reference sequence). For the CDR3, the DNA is TGCAGTGCTAGAGATGGGAGACTTAGCTCTGGGGCCAACGTCCTGACTTTC. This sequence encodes CSARDGRLSSGANVLTF.

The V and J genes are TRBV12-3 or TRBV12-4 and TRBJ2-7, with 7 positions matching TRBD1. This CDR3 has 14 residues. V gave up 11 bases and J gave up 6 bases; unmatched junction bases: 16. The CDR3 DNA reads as TGTGCCCCGCCCAACGACAGGGTAAGGAGCGAGCAGTACTTC. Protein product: CAPPNDRVRSEQYF.

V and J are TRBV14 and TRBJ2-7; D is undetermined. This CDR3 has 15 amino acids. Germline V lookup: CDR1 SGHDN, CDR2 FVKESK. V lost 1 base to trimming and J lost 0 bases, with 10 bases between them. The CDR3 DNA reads TGTGCCAGCAGCCAAGTTAAGTGGAGCTCCTACGAGCAGTACTTC. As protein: CASSQVKWSSYEQYF.

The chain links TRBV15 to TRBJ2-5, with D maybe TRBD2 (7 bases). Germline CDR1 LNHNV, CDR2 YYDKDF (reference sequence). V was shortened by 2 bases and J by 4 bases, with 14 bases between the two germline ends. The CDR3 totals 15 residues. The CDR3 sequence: CATSRSRGAGETQYF. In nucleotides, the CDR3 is TGTGCCACCAGCAGAAGTCGGGGGGCTGGAGAGACCCAGTACTTC.

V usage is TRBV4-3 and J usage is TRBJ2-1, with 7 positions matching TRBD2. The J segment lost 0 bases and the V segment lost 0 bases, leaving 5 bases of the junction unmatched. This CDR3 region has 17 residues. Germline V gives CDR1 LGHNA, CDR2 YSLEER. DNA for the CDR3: TGCGCCAGCAGCCAAGATCCAGCGGGGAGCTCCTACAATGAGCAGTTCTTC. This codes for CASSQDPAGSSYNEQFF.

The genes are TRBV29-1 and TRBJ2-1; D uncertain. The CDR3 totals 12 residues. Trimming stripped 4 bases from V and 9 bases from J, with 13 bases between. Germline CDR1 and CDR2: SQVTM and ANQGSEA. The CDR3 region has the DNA TGCAGCGTTGGGGTAGGTGCCGCTGAGCAGTTCTTC. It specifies CSVGVGAAEQFF.

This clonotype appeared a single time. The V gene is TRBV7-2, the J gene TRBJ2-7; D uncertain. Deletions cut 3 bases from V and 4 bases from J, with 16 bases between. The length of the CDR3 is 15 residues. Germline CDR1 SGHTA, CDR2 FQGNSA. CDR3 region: CASSLLRQTTYEQYF. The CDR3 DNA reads TGTGCCAGCAGCTTGTTGCGACAAACGACATACGAGCAGTACTTC.

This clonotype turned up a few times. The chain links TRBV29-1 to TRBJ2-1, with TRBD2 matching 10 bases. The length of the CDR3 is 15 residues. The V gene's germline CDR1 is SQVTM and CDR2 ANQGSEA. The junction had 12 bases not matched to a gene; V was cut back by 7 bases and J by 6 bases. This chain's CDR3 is CSAQVAGGWVNEQFF. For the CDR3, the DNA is TGCAGCGCCCAGGTAGCGGGAGGATGGGTCAATGAGCAGTTCTTC.

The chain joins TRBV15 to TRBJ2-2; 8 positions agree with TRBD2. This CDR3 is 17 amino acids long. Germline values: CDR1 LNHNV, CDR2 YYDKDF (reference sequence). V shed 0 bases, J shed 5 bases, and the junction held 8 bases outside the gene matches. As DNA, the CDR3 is TGTGCCACCAGCAGAGATCCGAGCGGGAGTCGTACCGGGGAGCTGTTTTTT. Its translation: CATSRDPSGSRTGELFF.

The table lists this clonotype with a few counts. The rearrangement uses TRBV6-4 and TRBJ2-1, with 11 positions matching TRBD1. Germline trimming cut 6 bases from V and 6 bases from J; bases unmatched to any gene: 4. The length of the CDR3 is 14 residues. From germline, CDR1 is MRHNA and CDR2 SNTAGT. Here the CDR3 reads CASREGTGGNEQFF. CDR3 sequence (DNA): TGTGCCAGCAGGGAAGGGACAGGGGGCAATGAGCAGTTCTTC.

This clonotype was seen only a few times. The CDR3 DNA reads as TGTGCCACCAGTGACTCACCGAAGGAGACCCAGTACTTC. Translated, it gives CATSDSPKETQYF. V gene TRBV24-1 combines with J gene TRBJ2-5; unclear D gene. The length of the CDR3 is 13 residues. Trimming cost V 4 bases and J 5 bases, with 10 bases left between them. In germline, CDR1 is KGHDR, CDR2 SFDVKD.

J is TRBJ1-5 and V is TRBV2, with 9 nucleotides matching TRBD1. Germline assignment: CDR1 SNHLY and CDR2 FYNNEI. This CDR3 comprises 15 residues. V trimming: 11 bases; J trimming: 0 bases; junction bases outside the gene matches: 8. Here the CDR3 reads CASKGQGYSNQPQHF. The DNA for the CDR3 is TGTGCCTCCAAGGGACAGGGATATAGCAATCAGCCCCAGCATTTT.

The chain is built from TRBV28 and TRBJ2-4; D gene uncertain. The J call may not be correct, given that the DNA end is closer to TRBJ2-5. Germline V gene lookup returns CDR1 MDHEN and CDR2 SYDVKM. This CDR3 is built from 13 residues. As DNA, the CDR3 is TGTGCCAGCATCCCTACAGATAGAGAGACCCAGTACTTC. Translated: CASIPTDRETQYF.

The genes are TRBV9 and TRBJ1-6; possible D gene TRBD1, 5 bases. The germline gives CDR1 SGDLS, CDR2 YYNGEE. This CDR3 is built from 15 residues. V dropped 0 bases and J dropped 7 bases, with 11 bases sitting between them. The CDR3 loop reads CASSVGEGDNSPLHF. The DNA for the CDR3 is TGTGCCAGCAGCGTAGGTGAAGGGGACAATTCACCCCTCCACTTT.

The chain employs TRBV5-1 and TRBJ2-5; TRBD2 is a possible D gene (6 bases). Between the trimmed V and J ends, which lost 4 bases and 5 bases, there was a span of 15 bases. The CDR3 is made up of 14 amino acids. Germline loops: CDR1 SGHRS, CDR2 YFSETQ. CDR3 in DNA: TGCGCCAGCAGCCCCGTCGCGGGGTCTGAGACCCAGTACTTC. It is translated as CASSPVAGSETQYF.

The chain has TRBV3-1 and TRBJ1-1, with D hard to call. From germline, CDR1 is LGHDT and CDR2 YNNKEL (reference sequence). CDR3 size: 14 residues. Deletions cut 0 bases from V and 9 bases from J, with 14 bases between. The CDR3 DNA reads TGTGCCAGCAGCCAAGATGTGGAGTATCAGAAAGCTTTCTTT. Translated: CASSQDVEYQKAFF.